This T cell receptor (beta chain) appears in the sequencing data of a study of siplizumab effects on memory and regulatory T cells (dated by TCRdb to about 2019). For the wider study: The study looked at the effect of siplizumab, an anti-CD2 antibody, on alloreactive T-cell subsets in allogeneic mixed lymphocyte reactions made from human PBMCs.

Sorted unstimulated T cells and proliferating T cells recovered from mixed lymphocyte reactions underwent TCRbeta CDR3 sequencing. Fresh whole blood from over 8 HLA-typed healthy donors was used to isolate PBMCs. Unstimulated CD4+ regulatory T cells were FACS-sorted to map the origin of alloreactive clones. The CDR3 runs 14 residues from the cysteine to the phenylalanine. The sequence is cut down to CDR3 DNA, 42 bases in frame from base 1. The germline V gene yields SQVTM for CDR1 and ANQGSEA for CDR2. V lost 6 bases and J lost 1 base; the stretch between them is 15 bases long. Findings and caveats that apply to the study as a whole: Among mappable alloreactive CD4+ clones, an average Treg-derived fraction of roughly 71% was observed with siplizumab, compared with roughly 27% in control reactions. Roughly 80-97% of proliferating CD4+ or CD8+ clones could not be assigned a naive or memory phenotype. Because sequences below about 10^-5 frequency were poorly captured, only a minor fraction of alloreactive clones could be mapped to unstimulated subsets. Siplizumab significantly reduced the cumulative frequency of alloreactive sequences traceable to unstimulated CD4+ memory T cells. No functional confirmation was obtained for the suppressive function of proliferating Tregs from siplizumab cultures. Unstimulated naive T cells appeared to be more diverse than memory T cells, and naive cells seemed to make a substantial contribution to the alloresponse.

In the case of this clone: Which antigen it targets is not known. No much larger clone exists at a distance of one base, and base qualities are not known.

Library preparation employed the immunoSEQ multiplex PCR assay. Around 94,000 TCR templates per sample were assayed on the deep sequencing platform. Genomic DNA extracted from sorted T cells was used for TCRbeta CDR3 sequencing. The study's own analysis went as follows. The R programming language was used for clonal analysis of the TCRbeta CDR3 data. Alloreactive CD4+ and CD8+ clones were identified by comparing unstimulated samples to CFSE-low samples taken after the reaction. Regulatory or non-regulatory origin was assigned to alloreactive CD4+ clones by matching of sequences to sorted unstimulated Treg and non-Treg repertoires. TCRdb limited this immuneACCESS table to in-frame rearrangements with V and J called. A share of clones is missing; checked studies link under half to unresolved V genes, and the rest is unexplained. V and J calls plus clone size are reproduced from that table; the DNA served to infer D and trimming. Counted in this sample were around 100,000 clones; 90% to 95% of them appeared once. Roughly 0.6% of the sample is in the top ten clones.

This receptor chain uses TRBV29-1 and TRBJ1-1, with TRBD1 tentatively as D gene (5 bases match). Source material: Tregs sorted from blood. The sequence was obtained from a human donor in good health. The CDR3: CSVLIDSPNTEAFF. The DNA reads TGCAGCGTCCTAATAGACAGTCCGAACACTGAAGCTTTCTTT.